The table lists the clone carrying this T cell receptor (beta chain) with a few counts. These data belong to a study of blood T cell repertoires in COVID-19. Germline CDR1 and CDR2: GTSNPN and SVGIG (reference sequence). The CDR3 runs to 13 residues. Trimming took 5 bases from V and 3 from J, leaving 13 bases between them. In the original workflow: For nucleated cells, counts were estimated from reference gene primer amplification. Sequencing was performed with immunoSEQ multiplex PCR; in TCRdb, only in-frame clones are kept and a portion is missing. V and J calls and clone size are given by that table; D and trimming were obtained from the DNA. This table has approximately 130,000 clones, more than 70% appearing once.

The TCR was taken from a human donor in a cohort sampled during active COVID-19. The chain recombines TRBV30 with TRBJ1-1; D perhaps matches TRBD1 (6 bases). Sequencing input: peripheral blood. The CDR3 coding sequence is TGTGCCTGGCGCGGCGGACAGTACACTGAAGCTTTCTTT. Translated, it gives CAWRGGQYTEAFF.